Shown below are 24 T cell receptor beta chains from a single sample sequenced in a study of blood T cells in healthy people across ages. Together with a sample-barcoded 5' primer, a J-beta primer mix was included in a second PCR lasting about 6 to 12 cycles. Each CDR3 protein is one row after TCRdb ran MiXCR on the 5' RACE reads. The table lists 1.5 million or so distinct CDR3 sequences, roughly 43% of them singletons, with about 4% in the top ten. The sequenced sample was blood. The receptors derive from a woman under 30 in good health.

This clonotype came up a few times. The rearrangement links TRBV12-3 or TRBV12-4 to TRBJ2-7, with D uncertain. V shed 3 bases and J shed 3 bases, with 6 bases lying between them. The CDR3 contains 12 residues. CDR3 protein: CASSFNDYEQYF. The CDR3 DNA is TGTGCCAGCAGTTTCAACGACTACGAGCAGTACTTC.

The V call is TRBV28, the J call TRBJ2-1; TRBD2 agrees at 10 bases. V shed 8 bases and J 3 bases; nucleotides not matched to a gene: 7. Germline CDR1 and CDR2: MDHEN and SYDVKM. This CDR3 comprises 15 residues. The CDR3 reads CASGLADDFYNEQFF. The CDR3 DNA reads TGTGCCAGCGGACTAGCGGATGATTTCTACAATGAGCAGTTCTTC.

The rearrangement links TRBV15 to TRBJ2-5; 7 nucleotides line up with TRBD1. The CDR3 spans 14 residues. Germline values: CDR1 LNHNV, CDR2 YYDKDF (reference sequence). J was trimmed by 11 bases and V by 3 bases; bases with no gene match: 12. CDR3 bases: TGTGCCACCAGCAGGGGACAGTCGGACGAAGAGCAGTACTTC. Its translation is CATSRGQSDEEQYF.

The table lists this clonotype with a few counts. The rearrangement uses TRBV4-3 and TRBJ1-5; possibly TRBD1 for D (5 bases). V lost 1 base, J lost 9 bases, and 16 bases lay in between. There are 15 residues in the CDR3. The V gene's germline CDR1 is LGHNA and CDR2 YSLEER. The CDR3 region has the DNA TGCGCCAGCAGCCAAGTCAGGGACCCAAGGTCGCCCCAGCATTTT. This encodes CASSQVRDPRSPQHF.

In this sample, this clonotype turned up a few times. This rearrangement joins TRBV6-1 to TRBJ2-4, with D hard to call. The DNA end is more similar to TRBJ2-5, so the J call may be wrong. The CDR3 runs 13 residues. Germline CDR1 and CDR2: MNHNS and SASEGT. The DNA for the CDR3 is TGTGCCAGCAGTGTACGAGGCGCCGAGACCCAGTACTTC. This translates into CASSVRGAETQYF.

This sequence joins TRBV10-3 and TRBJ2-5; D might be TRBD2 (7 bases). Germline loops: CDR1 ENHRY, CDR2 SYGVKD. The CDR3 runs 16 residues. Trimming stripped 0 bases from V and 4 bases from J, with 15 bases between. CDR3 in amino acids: CAISESSRGAPETQYF. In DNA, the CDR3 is TGTGCCATCAGTGAGTCGAGCCGGGGGGCCCCAGAGACCCAGTACTTC.

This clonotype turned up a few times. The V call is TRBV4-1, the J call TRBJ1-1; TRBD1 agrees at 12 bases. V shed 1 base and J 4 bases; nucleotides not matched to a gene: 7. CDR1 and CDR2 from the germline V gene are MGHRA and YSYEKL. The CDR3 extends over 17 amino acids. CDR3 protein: CASSQAGTGGVSTEAFF. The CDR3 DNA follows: TGCGCCAGCAGCCAAGCCGGGACAGGGGGCGTGAGCACTGAAGCTTTCTTT.

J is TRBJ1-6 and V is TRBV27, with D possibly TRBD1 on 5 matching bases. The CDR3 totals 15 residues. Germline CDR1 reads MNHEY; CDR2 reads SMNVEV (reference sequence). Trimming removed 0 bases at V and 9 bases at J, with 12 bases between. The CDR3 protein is CASSLSGDRPSPLHF. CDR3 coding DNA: TGTGCCAGCAGTTTATCGGGGGACCGTCCTTCACCCCTCCACTTT.

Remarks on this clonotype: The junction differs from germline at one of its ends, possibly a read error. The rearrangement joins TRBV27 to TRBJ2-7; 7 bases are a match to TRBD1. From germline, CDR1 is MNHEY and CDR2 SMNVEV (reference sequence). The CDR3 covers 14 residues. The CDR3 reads CVSSLGDSSYEQYF. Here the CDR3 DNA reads TGTGTCAGCAGCTTGGGGGACAGCTCCTACGAGCAGTACTTC.

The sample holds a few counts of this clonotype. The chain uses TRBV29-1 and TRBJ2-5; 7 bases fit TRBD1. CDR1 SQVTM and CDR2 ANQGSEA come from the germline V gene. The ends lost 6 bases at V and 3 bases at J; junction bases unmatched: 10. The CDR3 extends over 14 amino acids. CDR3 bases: TGCAGCGTGCGCCGGGACAGCGCAGAAGAGACCCAGTACTTC. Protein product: CSVRRDSAEETQYF.

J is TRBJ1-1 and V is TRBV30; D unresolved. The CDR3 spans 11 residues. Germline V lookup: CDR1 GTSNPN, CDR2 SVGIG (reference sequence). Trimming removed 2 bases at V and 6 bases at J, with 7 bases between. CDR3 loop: CAWSHGAEAFF. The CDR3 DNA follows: TGTGCCTGGAGTCACGGAGCTGAAGCTTTCTTT.

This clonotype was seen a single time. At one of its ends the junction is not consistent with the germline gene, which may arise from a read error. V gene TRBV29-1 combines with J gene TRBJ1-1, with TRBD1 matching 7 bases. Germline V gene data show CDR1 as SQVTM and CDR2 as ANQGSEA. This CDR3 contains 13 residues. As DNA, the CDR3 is TGCAGCGCTAAGGGACAGATGAACGCTGAAGCTTTCTTT. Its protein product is CSAKGQMNAEAFF. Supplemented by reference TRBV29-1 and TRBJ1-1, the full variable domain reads SAVISQKPSRDICQRGTSLTIQCQVDSQVTMMFWYRQQPGQSLTLIATANQGSEATYESGFVIDKFPISRPNLTFSTLTVSNMSPEDSSIYLCSAKGQMNAEAFFGQGTRLTVV.

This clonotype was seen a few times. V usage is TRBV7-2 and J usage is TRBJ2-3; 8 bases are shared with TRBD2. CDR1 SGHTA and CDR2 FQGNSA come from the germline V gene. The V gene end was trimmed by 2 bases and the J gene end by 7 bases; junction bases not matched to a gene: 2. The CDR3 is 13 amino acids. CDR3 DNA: TGTGCCAGCAGCTTAATAGCGGGGAATACGCAGTATTTT. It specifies CASSLIAGNTQYF.

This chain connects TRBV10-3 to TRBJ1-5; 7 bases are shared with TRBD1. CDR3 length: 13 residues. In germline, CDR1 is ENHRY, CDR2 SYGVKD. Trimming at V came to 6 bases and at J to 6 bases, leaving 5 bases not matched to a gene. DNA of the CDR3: TGTGCCATCAGCCGGGACAGATTTCAGCCCCAGCATTTT. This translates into CAISRDRFQPQHF.

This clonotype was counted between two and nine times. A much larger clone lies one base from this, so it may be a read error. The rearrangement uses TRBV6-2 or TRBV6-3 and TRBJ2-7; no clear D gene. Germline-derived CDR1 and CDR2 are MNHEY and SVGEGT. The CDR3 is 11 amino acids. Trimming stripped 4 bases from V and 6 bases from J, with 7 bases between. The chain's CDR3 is CASSSPSEQYF. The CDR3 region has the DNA TGTGCCAGCAGTTCCCCCTCCGAGCAGTACTTC.

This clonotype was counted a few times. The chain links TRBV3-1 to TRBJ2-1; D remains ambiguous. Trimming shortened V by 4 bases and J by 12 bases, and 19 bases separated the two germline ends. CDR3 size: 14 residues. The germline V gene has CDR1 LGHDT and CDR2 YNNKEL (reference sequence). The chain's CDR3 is CASSRFSTRQWQFF. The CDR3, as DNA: TGTGCCAGCAGCCGATTCTCGACGAGGCAGTGGCAGTTCTTC.

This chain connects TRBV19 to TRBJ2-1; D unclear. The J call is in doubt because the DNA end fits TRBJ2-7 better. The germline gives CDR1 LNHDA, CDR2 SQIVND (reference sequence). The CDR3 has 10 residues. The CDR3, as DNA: TGTGCCACCCAAGGGAACGAGCAGTACTTC. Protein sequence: CATQGNEQYF.

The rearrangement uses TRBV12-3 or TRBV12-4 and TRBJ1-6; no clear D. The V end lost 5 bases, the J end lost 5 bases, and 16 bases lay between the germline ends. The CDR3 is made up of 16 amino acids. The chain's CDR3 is CASSPRRTSNNSPLHF. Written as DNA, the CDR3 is TGTGCCAGCAGTCCCCGACGGACGTCGAATAATTCACCCCTCCACTTT.

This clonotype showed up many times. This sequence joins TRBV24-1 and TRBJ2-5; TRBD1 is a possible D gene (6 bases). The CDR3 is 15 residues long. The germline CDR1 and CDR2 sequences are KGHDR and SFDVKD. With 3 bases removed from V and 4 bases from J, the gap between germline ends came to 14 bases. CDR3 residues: CATSDAQGNLETQYF. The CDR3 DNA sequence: TGTGCCACCAGTGATGCACAGGGAAATCTAGAGACCCAGTACTTC.

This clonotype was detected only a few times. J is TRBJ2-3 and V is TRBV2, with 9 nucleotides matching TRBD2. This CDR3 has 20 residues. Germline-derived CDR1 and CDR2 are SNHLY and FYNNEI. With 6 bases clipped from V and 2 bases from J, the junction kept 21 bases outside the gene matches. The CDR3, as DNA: TGTGCCAGCAGGGAAAGACTCACCGCGACTAGCGGTTTCCTCACAGATACGCAGTATTTT. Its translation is CASRERLTATSGFLTDTQYF.

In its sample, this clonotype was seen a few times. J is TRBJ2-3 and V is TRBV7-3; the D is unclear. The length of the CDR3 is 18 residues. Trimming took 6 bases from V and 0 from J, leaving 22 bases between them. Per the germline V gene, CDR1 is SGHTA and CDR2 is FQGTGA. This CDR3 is CASSPSGGPPRSTDTQYF. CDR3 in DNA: TGTGCCAGCAGTCCCTCGGGTGGACCACCGCGGAGCACAGATACGCAGTATTTT.

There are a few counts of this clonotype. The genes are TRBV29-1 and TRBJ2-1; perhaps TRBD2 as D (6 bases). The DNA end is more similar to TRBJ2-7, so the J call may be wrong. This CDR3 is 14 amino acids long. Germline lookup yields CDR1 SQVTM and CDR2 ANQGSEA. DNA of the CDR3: TGCAGCGTCGAACCCGGGAGTGCCTACAATGAGCAGTACTTC. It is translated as CSVEPGSAYNEQYF.

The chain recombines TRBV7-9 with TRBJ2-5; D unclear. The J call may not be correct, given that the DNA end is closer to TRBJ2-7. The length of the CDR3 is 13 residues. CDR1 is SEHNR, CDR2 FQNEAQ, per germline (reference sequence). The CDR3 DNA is TGTGCCAGCAGCTCGCCCGTTAACTACGAGCAGTACTTC. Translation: CASSSPVNYEQYF.

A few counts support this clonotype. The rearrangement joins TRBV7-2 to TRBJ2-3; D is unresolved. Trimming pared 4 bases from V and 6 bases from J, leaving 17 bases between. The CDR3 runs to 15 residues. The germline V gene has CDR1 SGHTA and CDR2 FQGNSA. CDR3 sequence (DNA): TGTGCCAGCAGCTCCGACATTATCCCCGGGGATACGCAGTATTTT. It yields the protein CASSSDIIPGDTQYF.